This T cell receptor (beta chain) was observed in a study of blood T cell repertoires in COVID-19. About the research overall: There were acute and convalescent COVID-19 samples, and they came from the United States, Italy and Spain. T cells, B-cell-depleted T cells, or PBMCs provided the cDNA or gDNA that served as material.

As originally analysed: Cell counts per sample came from amplifying reference gene primers. Profiling relied on immunoSEQ multiplex PCR, and the TCRdb table lists in-frame clones only, not all of them. The V and J calls and clone size are taken from that table; D and trimming were inferred from the DNA. The sample has 350,000 to 450,000 clones, more than 80% seen once. CDR3 length: 12 amino acids. Germline V lookup: CDR1 MNHEY, CDR2 SMNVEV (reference sequence). The ends were cut back, 4 bases at V and 13 bases at J, with 14 bases in the middle. This chain connects TRBV27 to TRBJ1-3; weak D call: TRBD1 (5 bases). The sequencing input was peripheral blood. The sequence came from a man in his forties with acute or convalescent COVID-19. CDR3 in amino acids: CASSSNLRDIYF. CDR3 DNA sequence: TGTGCCAGCAGTTCAAATCTCAGGGATATATATTTT.